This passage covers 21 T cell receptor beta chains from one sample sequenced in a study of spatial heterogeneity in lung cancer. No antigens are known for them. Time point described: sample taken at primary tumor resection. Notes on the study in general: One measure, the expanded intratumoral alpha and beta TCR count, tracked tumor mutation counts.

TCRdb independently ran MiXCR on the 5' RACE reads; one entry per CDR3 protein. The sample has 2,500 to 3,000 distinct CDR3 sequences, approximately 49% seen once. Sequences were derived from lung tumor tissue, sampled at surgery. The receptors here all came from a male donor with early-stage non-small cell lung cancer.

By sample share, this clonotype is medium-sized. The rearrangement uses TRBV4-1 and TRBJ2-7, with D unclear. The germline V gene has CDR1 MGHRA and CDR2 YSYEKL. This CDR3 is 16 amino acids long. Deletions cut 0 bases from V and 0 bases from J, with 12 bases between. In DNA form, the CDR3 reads TGCGCCAGCAGCCAAGATAATAACTGGCCCTCCTACGAGCAGTACTTC. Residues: CASSQDNNWPSYEQYF.

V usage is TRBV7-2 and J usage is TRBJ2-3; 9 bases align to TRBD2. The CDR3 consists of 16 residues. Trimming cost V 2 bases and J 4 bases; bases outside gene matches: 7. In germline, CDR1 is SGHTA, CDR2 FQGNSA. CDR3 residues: CASSLTLSSGADTQYF. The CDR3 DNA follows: TGTGCCAGCAGCTTAACCCTCTCTAGCGGGGCAGATACGCAGTATTTT.

CDR3 nucleotide sequence: TGTGCCAGCAGTCCCCCTGGCGGCCAAGAGACCCAGTACTTC. Translation gives CASSPPGGQETQYF. J is TRBJ2-5 and V is TRBV12-3 or TRBV12-4; D uncertain. The CDR3 has 14 amino acids. The V and J ends lost 5 bases and 1 base respectively, with 11 bases between them.

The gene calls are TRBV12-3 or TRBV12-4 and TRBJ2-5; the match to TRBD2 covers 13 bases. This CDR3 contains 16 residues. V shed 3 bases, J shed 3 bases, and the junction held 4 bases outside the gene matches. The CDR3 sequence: CASSFTSGGAEETQYF. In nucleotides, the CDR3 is TGTGCCAGCAGTTTTACTAGCGGGGGGGCAGAAGAGACCCAGTACTTC.

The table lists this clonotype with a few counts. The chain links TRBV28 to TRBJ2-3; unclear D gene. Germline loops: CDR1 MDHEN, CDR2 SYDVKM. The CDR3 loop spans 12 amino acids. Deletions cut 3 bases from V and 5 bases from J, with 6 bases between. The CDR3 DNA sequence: TGTGCCAGCAGTTTGGGTCGAGATACGCAGTATTTT. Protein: CASSLGRDTQYF.

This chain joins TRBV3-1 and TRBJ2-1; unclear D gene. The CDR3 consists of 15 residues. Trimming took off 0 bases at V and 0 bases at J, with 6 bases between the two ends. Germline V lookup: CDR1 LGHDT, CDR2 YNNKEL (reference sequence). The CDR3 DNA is TGTGCCAGCAGCCAAGAGGGTGCCTCCTACAATGAGCAGTTCTTC. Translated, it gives CASSQEGASYNEQFF.

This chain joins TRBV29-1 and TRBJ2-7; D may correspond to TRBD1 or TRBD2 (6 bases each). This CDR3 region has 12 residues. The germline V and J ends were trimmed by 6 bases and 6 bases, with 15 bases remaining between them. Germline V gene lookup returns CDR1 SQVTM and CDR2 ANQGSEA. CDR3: CSVFAGGGEQYF. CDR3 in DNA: TGCAGCGTATTCGCCGGGGGCGGCGAGCAGTACTTC.

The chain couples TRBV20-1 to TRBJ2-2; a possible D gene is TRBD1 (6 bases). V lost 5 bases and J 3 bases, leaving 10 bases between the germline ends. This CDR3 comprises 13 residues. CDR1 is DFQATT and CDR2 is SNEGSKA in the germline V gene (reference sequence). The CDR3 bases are TGCAGTGCTTGGGACACTGACACCGGGGAGCTGTTTTTT. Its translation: CSAWDTDTGELFF.

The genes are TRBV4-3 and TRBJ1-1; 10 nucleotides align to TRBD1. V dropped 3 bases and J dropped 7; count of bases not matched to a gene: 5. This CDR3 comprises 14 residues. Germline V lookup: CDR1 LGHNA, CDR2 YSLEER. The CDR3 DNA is TGCGCCAGCAGCCACGGGACAGGGGATGATGAAGCTTTCTTT. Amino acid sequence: CASSHGTGDDEAFF.

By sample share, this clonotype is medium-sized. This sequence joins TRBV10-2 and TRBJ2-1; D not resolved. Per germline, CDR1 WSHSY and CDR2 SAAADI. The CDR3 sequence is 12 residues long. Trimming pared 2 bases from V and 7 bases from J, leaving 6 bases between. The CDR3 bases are TGCGCCAGCAGTGAGGGGGTAAATGAGCAGTTCTTC. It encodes CASSEGVNEQFF.

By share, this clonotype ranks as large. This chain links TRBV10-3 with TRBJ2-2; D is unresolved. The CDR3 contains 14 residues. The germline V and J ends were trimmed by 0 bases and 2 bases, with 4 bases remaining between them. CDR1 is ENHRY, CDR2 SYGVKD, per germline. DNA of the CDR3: TGTGCCATCAGTGAGTCGTATAACACCGGGGAGCTGTTTTTT. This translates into CAISESYNTGELFF.

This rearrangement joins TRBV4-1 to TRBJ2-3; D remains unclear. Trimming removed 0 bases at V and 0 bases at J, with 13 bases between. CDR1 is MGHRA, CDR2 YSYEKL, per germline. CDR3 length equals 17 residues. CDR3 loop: CASSQDRRGASTDTQYF. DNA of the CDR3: TGCGCCAGCAGCCAAGATCGGCGCGGAGCTAGCACAGATACGCAGTATTTT.

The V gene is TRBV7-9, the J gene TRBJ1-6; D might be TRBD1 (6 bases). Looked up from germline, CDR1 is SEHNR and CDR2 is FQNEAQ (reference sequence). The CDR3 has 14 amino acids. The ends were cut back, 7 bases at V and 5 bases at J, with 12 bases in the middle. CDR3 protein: CASTAGDNNSPLHF. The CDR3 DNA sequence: TGTGCCAGCACCGCAGGGGACAATAATTCACCCCTCCACTTT.

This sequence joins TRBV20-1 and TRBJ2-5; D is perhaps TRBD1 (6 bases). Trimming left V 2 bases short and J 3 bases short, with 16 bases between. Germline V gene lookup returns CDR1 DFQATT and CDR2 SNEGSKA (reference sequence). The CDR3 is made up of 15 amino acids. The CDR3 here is CSARPRGELKETQYF. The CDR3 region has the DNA TGCAGTGCTAGACCCAGGGGAGAATTGAAAGAGACCCAGTACTTC.

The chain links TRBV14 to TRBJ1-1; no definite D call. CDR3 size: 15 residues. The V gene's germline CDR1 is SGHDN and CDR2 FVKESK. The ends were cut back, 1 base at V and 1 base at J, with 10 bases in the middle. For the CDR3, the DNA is TGTGCCAGCAGCCAAGGTGGATTATCGAACACTGAAGCTTTCTTT. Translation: CASSQGGLSNTEAFF.

The chain's CDR3 is CASSSDRGGNTIYF. CDR3 nucleotides: TGTGCCAGCTCGTCCGACAGGGGAGGAAACACCATATATTTT. The chain carries TRBV18 and TRBJ1-3; 8 bases map to TRBD1. The length of the CDR3 is 14 residues. Germline V gene lookup returns CDR1 KGHSH and CDR2 LQKENI. The V and J ends lost 6 bases and 4 bases, in that order; junction bases with no gene match: 5. Using reference TRBV18 and TRBJ1-3 for the parts outside the CDR3, the full variable domain is NAGVMQNPRHLVRRRGQEARLRCSPMKGHSHVYWYRQLPEEGLKFMVYLQKENIIDESGMPKERFSAEFPKEGPSILRIQQVVRGDSAAYFCASSSDRGGNTIYFGEGSWLTVV.

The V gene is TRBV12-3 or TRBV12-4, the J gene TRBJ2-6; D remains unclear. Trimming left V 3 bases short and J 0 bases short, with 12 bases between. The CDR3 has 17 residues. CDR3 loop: CASSFPPRGSGANVLTF. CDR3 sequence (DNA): TGTGCCAGCAGTTTCCCCCCTCGCGGCTCTGGGGCCAACGTCCTGACTTTC.

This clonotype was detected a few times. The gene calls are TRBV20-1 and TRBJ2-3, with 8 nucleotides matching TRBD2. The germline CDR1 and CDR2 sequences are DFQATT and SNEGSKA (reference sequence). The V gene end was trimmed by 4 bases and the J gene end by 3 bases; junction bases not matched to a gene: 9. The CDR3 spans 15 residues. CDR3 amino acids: CSAKAGAGVTDTQYF. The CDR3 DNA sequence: TGCAGTGCTAAAGCGGGAGCAGGGGTTACAGATACGCAGTATTTT.

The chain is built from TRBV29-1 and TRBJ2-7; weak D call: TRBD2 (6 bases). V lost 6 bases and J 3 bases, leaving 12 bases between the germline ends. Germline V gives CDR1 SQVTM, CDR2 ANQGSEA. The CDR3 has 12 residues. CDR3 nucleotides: TGCAGCGTCTTGGCGGAGGGCTACGAGCAGTACTTC. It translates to CSVLAEGYEQYF.

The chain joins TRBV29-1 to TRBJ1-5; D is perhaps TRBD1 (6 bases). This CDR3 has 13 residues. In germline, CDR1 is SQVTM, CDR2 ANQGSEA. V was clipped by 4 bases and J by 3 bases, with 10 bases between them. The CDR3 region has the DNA TGCAGCGTTGGGACAGTACTCAATCAGCCCCAGCATTTT. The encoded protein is CSVGTVLNQPQHF.

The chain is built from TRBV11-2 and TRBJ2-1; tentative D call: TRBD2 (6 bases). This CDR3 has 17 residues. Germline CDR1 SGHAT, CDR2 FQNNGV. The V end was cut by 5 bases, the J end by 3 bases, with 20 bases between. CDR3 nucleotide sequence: TGTGCCAGCAGCCCGAACCCTTCTGGGGGGAGCTACAATGAGCAGTTCTTC. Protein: CASSPNPSGGSYNEQFF.